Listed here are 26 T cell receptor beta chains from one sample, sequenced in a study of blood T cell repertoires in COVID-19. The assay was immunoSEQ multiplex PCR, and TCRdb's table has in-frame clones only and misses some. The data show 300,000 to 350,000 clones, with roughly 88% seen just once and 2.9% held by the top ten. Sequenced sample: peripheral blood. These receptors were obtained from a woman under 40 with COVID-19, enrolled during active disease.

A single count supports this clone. The chain's CDR3 is CASSYSASGPPSSYEQYF. As DNA, the CDR3 is TGTGCCAGCAGTTACTCGGCTAGCGGACCCCCGAGCTCCTACGAGCAGTACTTC. V gene TRBV6-2 or TRBV6-3 combines with J gene TRBJ2-7, with 7 bases matching TRBD2. Germline-derived CDR1 and CDR2 are MNHEY and SVGEGT. The CDR3 runs 18 residues. With 0 bases clipped from V and 0 bases from J, the junction kept 11 bases outside the gene matches.

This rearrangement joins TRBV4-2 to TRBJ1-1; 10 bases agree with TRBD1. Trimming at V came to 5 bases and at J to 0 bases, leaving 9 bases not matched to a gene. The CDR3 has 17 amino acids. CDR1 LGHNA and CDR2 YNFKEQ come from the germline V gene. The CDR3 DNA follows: TGTGCCAGCAGCGCGGGGACAGGGGATCTCATGAACACTGAAGCTTTCTTT. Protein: CASSAGTGDLMNTEAFF.

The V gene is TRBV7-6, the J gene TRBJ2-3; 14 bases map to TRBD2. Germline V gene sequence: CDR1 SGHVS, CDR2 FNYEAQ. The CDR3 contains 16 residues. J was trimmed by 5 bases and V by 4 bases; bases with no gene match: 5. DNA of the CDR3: TGTGCCAGCAGCTCGGGACTAGCGGGAGCCGAAGATACGCAGTATTTT. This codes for CASSSGLAGAEDTQYF. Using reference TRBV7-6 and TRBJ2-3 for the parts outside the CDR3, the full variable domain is GAGVSQSPRYKVTKRGQDVALRCDPISGHVSLYWYRQALGQGPEFLTYFNYEAQQDKSGLPNDRFSAERPEGSISTLTIQRTEQRDSAMYRCASSSGLAGAEDTQYFGPGTRLTVL.

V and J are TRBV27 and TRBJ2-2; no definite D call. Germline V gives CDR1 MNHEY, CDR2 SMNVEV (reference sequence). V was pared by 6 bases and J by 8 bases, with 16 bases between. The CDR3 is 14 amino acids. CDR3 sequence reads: CASSPRSLEGELFF. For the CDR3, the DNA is TGTGCCAGCAGCCCAAGATCGCTTGAGGGGGAGCTGTTTTTT.

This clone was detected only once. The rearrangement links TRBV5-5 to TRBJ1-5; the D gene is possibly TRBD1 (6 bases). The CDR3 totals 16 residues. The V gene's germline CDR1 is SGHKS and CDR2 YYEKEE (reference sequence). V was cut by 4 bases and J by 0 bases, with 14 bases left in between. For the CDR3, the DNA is TGTGCCAGCAGCGCTGGACAGCCGTATAGCAATCAGCCCCAGCATTTT. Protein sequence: CASSAGQPYSNQPQHF.

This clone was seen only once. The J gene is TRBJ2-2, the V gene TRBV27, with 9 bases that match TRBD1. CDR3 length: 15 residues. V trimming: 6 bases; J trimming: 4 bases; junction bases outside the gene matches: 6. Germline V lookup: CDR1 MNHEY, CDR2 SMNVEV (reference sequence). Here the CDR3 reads CASSQQGAGTGELFF. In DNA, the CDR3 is TGTGCCAGCAGCCAACAGGGGGCGGGCACCGGGGAGCTGTTTTTT.

The DNA of the CDR3 is TGTGCCAGCAGCTCTCGGACTAGCGGGAGGGCAATAGTAACAGATACGCAGTATTTT. This gives the protein CASSSRTSGRAIVTDTQYF. The genes are TRBV5-6 and TRBJ2-3, with TRBD2 matching 15 bases. CDR1 and CDR2 (germline): SGHDT, YYEEEE. The CDR3 contains 19 residues. Losses at the gene ends were 3 bases for V and 3 bases for J; bases not matched to a gene: 11.

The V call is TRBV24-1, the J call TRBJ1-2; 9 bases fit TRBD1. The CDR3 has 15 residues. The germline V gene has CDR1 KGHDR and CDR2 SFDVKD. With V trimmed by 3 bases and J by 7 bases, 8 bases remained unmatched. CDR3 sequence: CATSDDDRGVGGYTF. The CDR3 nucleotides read TGTGCCACCAGTGATGACGACAGGGGGGTAGGTGGCTACACCTTC.

As DNA, the CDR3 is TGTGCCAGCAGCTTGGCCAGAGGGTACAATGAGCAGTTCTTC. Translated: CASSLARGYNEQFF. The chain uses TRBV5-4 and TRBJ2-1; the D gene is possibly TRBD2 (5 bases). The CDR3 consists of 14 residues. CDR1 is SGHNT, CDR2 YYREEE, per germline (reference sequence). The V end lost 0 bases, the J end lost 4 bases, and 8 bases lay between the germline ends.

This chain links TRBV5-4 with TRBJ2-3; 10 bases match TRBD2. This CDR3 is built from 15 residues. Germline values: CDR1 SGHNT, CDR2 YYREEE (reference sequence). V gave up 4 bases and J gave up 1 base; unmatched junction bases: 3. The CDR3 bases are TGTGCCAGCAGCGGACTAGCGGATCGCACAGATACGCAGTATTTT. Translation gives CASSGLADRTDTQYF.

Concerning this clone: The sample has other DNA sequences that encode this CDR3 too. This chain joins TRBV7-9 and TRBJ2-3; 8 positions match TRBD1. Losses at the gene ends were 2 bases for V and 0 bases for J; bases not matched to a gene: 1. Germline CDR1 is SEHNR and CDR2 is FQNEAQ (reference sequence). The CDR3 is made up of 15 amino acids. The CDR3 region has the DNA TGTGCCAGCAGCTTAAGGACAGGGAGCACAGATACGCAGTATTTT. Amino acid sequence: CASSLRTGSTDTQYF.

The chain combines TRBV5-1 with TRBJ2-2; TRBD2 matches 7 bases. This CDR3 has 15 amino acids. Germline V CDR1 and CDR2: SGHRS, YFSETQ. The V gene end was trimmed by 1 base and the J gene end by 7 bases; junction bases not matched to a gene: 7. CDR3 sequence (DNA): TGCGCCAGCAGCTTGCCCCGGGGAGGGCTCGGGGAGCTGTTTTTT. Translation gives CASSLPRGGLGELFF. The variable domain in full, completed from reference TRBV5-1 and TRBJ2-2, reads KAGVTQTPRYLIKTRGQQVTLSCSPISGHRSVSWYQQTPGQGLQFLFEYFSETQRNKGNFPGRFSGRQFSNSRSEMNVSTLELGDSALYLCASSLPRGGLGELFFGEGSRLTVL.

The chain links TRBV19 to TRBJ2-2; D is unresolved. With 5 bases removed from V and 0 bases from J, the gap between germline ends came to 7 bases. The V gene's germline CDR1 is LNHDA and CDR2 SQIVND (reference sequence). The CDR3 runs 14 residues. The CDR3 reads CASSSFSNTGELFF. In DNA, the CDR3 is TGTGCCAGTAGTTCCTTCTCGAACACCGGGGAGCTGTTTTTT.

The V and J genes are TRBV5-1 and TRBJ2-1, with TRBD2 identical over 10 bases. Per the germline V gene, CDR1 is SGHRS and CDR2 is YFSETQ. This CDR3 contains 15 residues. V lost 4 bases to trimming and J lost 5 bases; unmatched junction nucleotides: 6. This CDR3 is CASSQRLAGNNEQFF. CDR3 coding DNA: TGCGCCAGCAGCCAAAGACTAGCGGGTAACAATGAGCAGTTCTTC.

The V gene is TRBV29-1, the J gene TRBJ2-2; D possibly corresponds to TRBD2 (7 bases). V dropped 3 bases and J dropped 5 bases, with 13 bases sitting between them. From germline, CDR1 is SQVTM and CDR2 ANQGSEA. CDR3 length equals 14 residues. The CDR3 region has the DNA TGCAGCGTTGAGCGGGGGCATGAGACCGGGGAGCTGTTTTTT. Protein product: CSVERGHETGELFF.

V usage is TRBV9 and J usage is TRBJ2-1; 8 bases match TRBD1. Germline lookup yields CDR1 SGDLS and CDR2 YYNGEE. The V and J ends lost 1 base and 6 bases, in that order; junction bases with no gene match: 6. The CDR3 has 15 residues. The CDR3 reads CASSVMDRVGNEQFF. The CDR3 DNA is TGTGCCAGCAGCGTAATGGACAGGGTAGGCAATGAGCAGTTCTTC.

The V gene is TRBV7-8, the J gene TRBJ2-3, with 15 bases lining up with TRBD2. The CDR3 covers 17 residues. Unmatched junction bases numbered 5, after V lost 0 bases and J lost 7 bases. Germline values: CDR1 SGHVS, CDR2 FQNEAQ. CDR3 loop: CASSLASGTSGRHTQYF. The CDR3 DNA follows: TGTGCCAGCAGCTTAGCCTCCGGGACTAGCGGGAGGCATACGCAGTATTTT.

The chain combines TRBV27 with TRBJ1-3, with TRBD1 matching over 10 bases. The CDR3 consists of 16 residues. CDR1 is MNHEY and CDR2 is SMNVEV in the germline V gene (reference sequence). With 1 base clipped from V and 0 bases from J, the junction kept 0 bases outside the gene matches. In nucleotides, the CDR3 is TGTGCCAGCAGTTTATGGGACAGGGGCTCTGGAAACACCATATATTTT. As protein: CASSLWDRGSGNTIYF.

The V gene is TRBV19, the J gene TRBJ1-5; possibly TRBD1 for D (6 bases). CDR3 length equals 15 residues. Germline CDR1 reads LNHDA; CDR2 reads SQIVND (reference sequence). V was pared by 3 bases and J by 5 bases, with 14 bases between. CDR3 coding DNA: TGTGCCAGTAGTATTCAGTCACAGGGTTATCAGCCCCAGCATTTT. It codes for CASSIQSQGYQPQHF.

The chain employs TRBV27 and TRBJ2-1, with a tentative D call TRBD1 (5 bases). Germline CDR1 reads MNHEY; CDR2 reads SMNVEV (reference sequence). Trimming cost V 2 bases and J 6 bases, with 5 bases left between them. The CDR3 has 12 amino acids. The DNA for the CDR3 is TGTGCCAGCAGTTTAAGGGGCAATGAGCAGTTCTTC. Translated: CASSLRGNEQFF.

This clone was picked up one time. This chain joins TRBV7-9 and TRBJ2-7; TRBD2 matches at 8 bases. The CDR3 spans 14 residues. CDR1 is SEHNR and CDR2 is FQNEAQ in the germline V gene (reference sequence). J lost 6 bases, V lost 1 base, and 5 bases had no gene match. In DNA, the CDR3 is TGTGCCAGCAGCTTAGGACTAGCGACGGGCGAGCAGTACTTC. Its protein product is CASSLGLATGEQYF.

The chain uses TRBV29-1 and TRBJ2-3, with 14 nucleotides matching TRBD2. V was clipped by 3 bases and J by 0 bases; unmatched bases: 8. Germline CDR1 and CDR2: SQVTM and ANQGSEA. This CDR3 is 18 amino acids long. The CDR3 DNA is TGCAGCGTTGAGGCTCAGGGGACTAGCGGGAGTAGCACAGATACGCAGTATTTT. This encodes CSVEAQGTSGSSTDTQYF.

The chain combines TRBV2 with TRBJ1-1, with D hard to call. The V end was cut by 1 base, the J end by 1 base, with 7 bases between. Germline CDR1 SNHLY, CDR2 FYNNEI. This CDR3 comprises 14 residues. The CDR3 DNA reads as TGTGCCAGCAGTGAAGGGCGAGGGAACACTGAAGCTTTCTTT. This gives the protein CASSEGRGNTEAFF.

In DNA form, the CDR3 reads TGCAGTGCTAGTGGACTAGCGGACCCTCGCTACAATGAGCAGTTCTTC. It codes for CSASGLADPRYNEQFF. J is TRBJ2-1 and V is TRBV20-1; 10 bases are shared with TRBD2. V shed 3 bases, J shed 3 bases, and the junction held 8 bases outside the gene matches. Germline V CDR1 and CDR2: DFQATT, SNEGSKA (reference sequence). This CDR3 contains 16 residues.

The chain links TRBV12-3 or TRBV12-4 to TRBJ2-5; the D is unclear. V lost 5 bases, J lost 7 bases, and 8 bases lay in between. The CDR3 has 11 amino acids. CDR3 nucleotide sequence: TGTGCCAGCAGTAATTCGGGGACCCAGTACTTC. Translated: CASSNSGTQYF.

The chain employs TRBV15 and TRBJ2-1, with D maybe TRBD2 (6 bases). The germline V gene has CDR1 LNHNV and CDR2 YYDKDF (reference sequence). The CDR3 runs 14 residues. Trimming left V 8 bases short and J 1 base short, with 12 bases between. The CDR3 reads CATLLDYSYNEQFF. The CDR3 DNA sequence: TGTGCCACCCTTCTGGACTATTCCTACAATGAGCAGTTCTTC.